Each of the 2 T cell receptor beta chains below was sequenced from the same sample in a study of CD8 T cells in ankylosing spondylitis. TCRdb independently ran MiXCR on the 5' RACE reads; one entry per CDR3 protein. Here the sample spans around 25,000 distinct CDR3 sequences, just over 2.5% being singletons. The sample was blood, either unsorted or a sorted T cell fraction (not recorded which). The source of these receptors is a female donor with ankylosing spondylitis or in good health (not recorded which).

This clonotype was found many times. The J gene is TRBJ2-7, the V gene TRBV9; TRBD1 might be the D (5 bases). Germline V gene sequence: CDR1 SGDLS, CDR2 YYNGEE. V was clipped by 0 bases and J by 5 bases, with 12 bases between them. The length of the CDR3 is 14 residues. CDR3 sequence: CASSVGEQADEQYF. In DNA form, the CDR3 reads TGTGCCAGCAGCGTAGGTGAACAGGCCGACGAGCAGTACTTC.

This clonotype appeared many times. The chain couples TRBV9 to TRBJ2-2; D ambiguous. The CDR3 has 14 amino acids. With 3 bases removed from V and 4 bases from J, the gap between germline ends came to 10 bases. The germline gives CDR1 SGDLS, CDR2 YYNGEE. The CDR3 spells CASSAYRTTGELFF. As DNA, the CDR3 is TGTGCCAGCAGCGCGTACAGAACCACCGGGGAGCTGTTTTTT.